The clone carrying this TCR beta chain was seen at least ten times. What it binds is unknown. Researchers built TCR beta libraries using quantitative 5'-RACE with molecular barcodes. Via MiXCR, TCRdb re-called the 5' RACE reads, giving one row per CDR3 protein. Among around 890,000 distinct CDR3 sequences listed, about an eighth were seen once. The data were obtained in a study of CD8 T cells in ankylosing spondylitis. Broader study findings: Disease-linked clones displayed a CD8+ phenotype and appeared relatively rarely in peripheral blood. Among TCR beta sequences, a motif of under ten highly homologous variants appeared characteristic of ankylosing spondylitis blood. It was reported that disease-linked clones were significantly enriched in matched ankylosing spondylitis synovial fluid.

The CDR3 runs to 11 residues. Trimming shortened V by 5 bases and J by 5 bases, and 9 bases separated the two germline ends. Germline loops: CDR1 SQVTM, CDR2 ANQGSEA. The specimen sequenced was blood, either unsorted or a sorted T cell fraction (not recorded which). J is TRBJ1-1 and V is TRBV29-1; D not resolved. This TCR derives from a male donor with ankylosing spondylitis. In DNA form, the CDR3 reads TGCAGCGTTTCCGTGTTGACTGAAGCTTTCTTT. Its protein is CSVSVLTEAFF.